The present entry profiles one T cell receptor beta chain with its context. Its antigen is unknown. The sample originates from a study of cytomegalovirus exposure and HLA in healthy donors. Study-wide points: Rarity held for most TCR sequences, but there were some public TCRs that occurred in many donors. The study listed some 160 cytomegalovirus-associated TCR beta chains.

This CDR3 contains 15 residues. Germline V gene data show CDR1 as KGHSH and CDR2 as LQKENI. V was shortened by 3 bases and J by 4 bases, with 15 bases between the two germline ends. The donors were members of the validation cohort comprising some 120 subjects, separate from the roughly 640-subject first cohort. Assay: immunoSEQ multiplex PCR; the TCRdb copy retains only in-frame clones and omits some. The data contain 110,000 or so clones, more than 70% of them singletons. Sequences were obtained from PBMCs. The receptor was isolated from a young man in good health and CMV-seronegative. V gene TRBV18 combines with J gene TRBJ1-1, with D unresolved. In DNA, the CDR3 is TGTGCCAGCTCACCCTCCCGCCCCGGCGGCACTGAAGCTTTCTTT. The encoded protein is CASSPSRPGGTEAFF.